This paragraph reports one T cell receptor (beta chain). No antigen is known for it. The assay was immunoSEQ multiplex PCR, and TCRdb's table has in-frame clones only and misses some. The table has 90,000 to 95,000 clones, 85% to 95% seen once; the top ten hold roughly 0.49%. This specimen comes from a study of graft-versus-host responses after intestinal transplantation. Study as a whole: Recipients had transplants, and these were multivisceral, liver-intestinal, or isolated intestinal. Tacrolimus and steroids were given for about 3 years to all recipients after anti-thymocyte globulin induction. Findings and limits, study-wide: After transplant, early declines in HvG clones were associated with peak levels of circulating GvH clones.

This sequence was found in a human donor who received an intestinal transplant. The sequences come from unstimulated CD8+ T cells sorted from spleen or lymph node cells, collected before intestinal transplant.

CDR3: CASSSGQGDQPQHF. The CDR3 DNA follows: TGTGCCAGCAGCTCCGGACAGGGGGATCAGCCCCAGCATTTT. This chain joins TRBV7-6 and TRBJ1-5; TRBD1 matches at 10 bases. V gave up 4 bases and J gave up 5 bases; unmatched junction bases: 2. Germline assignment: CDR1 SGHVS and CDR2 FNYEAQ. The CDR3 is made up of 14 amino acids.